The 23 T cell receptor beta chains reported below all come from one sample, sequenced in a study of CD8 T cells in ankylosing spondylitis (dated by TCRdb to 2017 to 2019). Broader findings and caveats from the paper: A TCR beta motif made up of several highly homologous amino acid variants appeared to be characteristic of blood from ankylosing spondylitis patients.

Their antigens are not known. Libraries were made using 5' RACE. For sequencing, an Illumina HiSeq 2500 was employed. TCRdb trimmed public reads at Q25 via fastp, called clones via MiXCR and kept in-frame beta chains. Every distinct CDR3 protein forms one entry, paired with its most common genes and DNA. A total of approximately 520,000 distinct CDR3 sequences appear in this sample, under 5.5% of them only once. Around 3.6% of the sample rests with the top ten. The sequenced material came from blood, either unsorted or a sorted T cell fraction (not recorded which). The receptors stem from a male donor with ankylosing spondylitis.

This clonotype was picked up a small number of times. The V gene is TRBV10-3, the J gene TRBJ2-3; 10 bases are a match to TRBD2. V trimming: 6 bases; J trimming: 5 bases; junction bases outside the gene matches: 11. CDR1 and CDR2 from the germline V gene are ENHRY and SYGVKD. CDR3 size: 16 residues. The chain's CDR3 is CAIRESQRGGGDTQYF. The CDR3 DNA follows: TGTGCCATCAGGGAGAGTCAGCGGGGGGGCGGAGATACGCAGTATTTT.

This clonotype came up many times. This CDR3 reads CASSLAVVAGAYEQYF. CDR3 nucleotides: TGCGCCAGCAGCTTGGCTGTAGTAGCGGGAGCCTACGAGCAGTACTTC. The gene calls are TRBV5-1 and TRBJ2-7, with 9 bases lining up with TRBD2. The V gene end was trimmed by 0 bases and the J gene end by 2 bases; junction bases not matched to a gene: 6. The CDR3 is 16 amino acids. Per the germline V gene, CDR1 is SGHRS and CDR2 is YFSETQ.

This clonotype was observed many times. V and J are TRBV6-2 or TRBV6-3 and TRBJ2-1; D might be TRBD2 (7 bases). V was clipped by 2 bases and J by 2 bases, with 13 bases between them. Germline V gene sequence: CDR1 MNHEY, CDR2 SVGEGT. This CDR3 has 16 residues. The CDR3 is CASSYTRGAPYNEQFF. The CDR3 DNA sequence: TGTGCCAGCAGTTACACCCGGGGGGCCCCCTACAATGAGCAGTTCTTC.

About this clonotype itself: A read error may produce the germline difference seen at one junction end. This chain uses TRBV20-1 with TRBJ2-1, with 7 bases that match TRBD2. This CDR3 is 16 amino acids long. CDR1 is DFQATT, CDR2 SNEGSKA, per germline (reference sequence). CDR3 nucleotides: TGCAGTTCTAGAGATCATCGGGGGGACTCCTACAATGATCAGTTCTTC. Translated: CSSRDHRGDSYNDQFF.

This clonotype was counted many times. This chain joins TRBV5-1 and TRBJ2-1; 8 positions match TRBD2. The CDR3 extends over 16 amino acids. V shed 5 bases, J shed 4 bases, and the junction held 11 bases outside the gene matches. Germline assignment: CDR1 SGHRS and CDR2 YFSETQ. The CDR3 DNA follows: TGCGCCAGCAGGGCGCGGGGACTAGACCGTTACAATGAGCAGTTCTTC. Translating it yields CASRARGLDRYNEQFF.

This chain uses TRBV19 with TRBJ1-5, with D tentatively TRBD1 (5 bases). CDR3 length: 16 residues. Germline V gene data show CDR1 as LNHDA and CDR2 as SQIVND (reference sequence). V lost 1 base to trimming and J lost 3 bases, with 13 bases between them. The CDR3 sequence is CASSIVGGYPNQPQHF. The CDR3, as DNA: TGTGCCAGTAGTATAGTGGGGGGTTATCCCAATCAGCCCCAGCATTTT.

This clonotype was recorded a few times. The rearrangement links TRBV25-1 to TRBJ1-5; tentatively, D is TRBD1 (5 bases). CDR1 and CDR2 from the germline V gene are MGHDK and SYGVNS. V gave up 3 bases and J gave up 4 bases, with 10 bases separating them. The CDR3 runs 14 residues. CDR3 sequence (DNA): TGTGCCAGCAGTGAGGCAGGGCCTAATCAGCCCCAGCATTTT. This translates into CASSEAGPNQPQHF.

This clonotype was recorded many times. The gene calls are TRBV7-2 and TRBJ1-5, with 12 positions matching TRBD1. Germline V CDR1 and CDR2: SGHTA, FQGNSA. CDR3 length: 14 residues. V shed 4 bases and J 7 bases; nucleotides not matched to a gene: 2. CDR3 protein: CASSSGTGGQPQHF. In DNA, the CDR3 is TGTGCCAGCAGCTCCGGGACAGGGGGCCAGCCCCAGCATTTT. Combining the CDR3 with reference TRBV7-2 and TRBJ1-5 gives the whole variable domain GAGVSQSPSNKVTEKGKDVELRCDPISGHTALYWYRQSLGQGLEFLIYFQGNSAPDKSGLPSDRFSAERTGGSVSTLTIQRTQQEDSAVYLCASSSGTGGQPQHFGDGTRLSIL.

This clonotype has a count of ten or more. The rearrangement joins TRBV20-1 to TRBJ1-6, with D uncertain. The CDR3 covers 14 residues. Germline V CDR1 and CDR2: DFQATT, SNEGSKA (reference sequence). The V and J ends lost 8 bases and 3 bases respectively, with 14 bases between them. This CDR3 reads CSPLAGSYNSPLHF. The CDR3 DNA follows: TGCAGTCCTTTAGCGGGGAGCTATAATTCACCCCTCCACTTT.

This clonotype was observed a single time. The gene calls are TRBV6-2 or TRBV6-3 and TRBJ2-6; a weak D match, TRBD1 (6 bases). The CDR3 is made up of 16 amino acids. The germline V and J ends were trimmed by 0 bases and 8 bases, with 14 bases remaining between them. Germline V gene sequence: CDR1 MNHEY, CDR2 SVGEGT. This CDR3 is CASSYSNGQNPNVLTF. CDR3 sequence (DNA): TGTGCCAGCAGTTACTCGAACGGACAGAATCCCAACGTCCTGACTTTC.

This clonotype has at least ten counts. The J gene is TRBJ1-2, the V gene TRBV6-2 or TRBV6-3; D remains unclear. The CDR3 consists of 13 residues. V shed 9 bases and J shed 8 bases, with 19 bases lying between them. Germline loops: CDR1 MNHEY, CDR2 SVGEGT. This chain's CDR3 is CASTGNRTAGYTF. The CDR3 DNA follows: TGTGCCAGTACGGGGAACCGCACGGCCGGCTACACCTTC.

In its sample, this clonotype was seen many times. V and J are TRBV5-1 and TRBJ1-1; 7 positions match TRBD1. The CDR3 extends over 14 amino acids. Losses at the gene ends were 6 bases for V and 3 bases for J; bases not matched to a gene: 8. Germline CDR1 reads SGHRS; CDR2 reads YFSETQ. CDR3 nucleotides: TGCGCCAGCAACCACGGACAGGTGGACACTGAAGCTTTCTTT. Encoded protein: CASNHGQVDTEAFF.

This clonotype showed up many times. V gene TRBV27 combines with J gene TRBJ2-7, with a possible D match to TRBD2 (7 bases). CDR1 and CDR2 from the germline V gene are MNHEY and SMNVEV (reference sequence). This CDR3 comprises 15 residues. The V and J ends lost 2 bases and 2 bases respectively, with 13 bases between them. CDR3: CASSLVGGPTYEQYF. The CDR3 DNA reads as TGTGCCAGCAGTTTAGTGGGGGGGCCCACCTACGAGCAGTACTTC.

There are many counts of this clonotype. V is TRBV11-2 and J is TRBJ1-2, with D perhaps matching TRBD1 (5 bases). Between the trimmed V and J ends, which lost 1 base and 5 bases, there was a span of 11 bases. The CDR3 extends over 14 amino acids. The germline V gene has CDR1 SGHAT and CDR2 FQNNGV. The CDR3 region has the DNA TGTGCCAGCAGCTTAGGGCCCCAGGGATATGGCTACACCTTC. As protein: CASSLGPQGYGYTF.

This clonotype was observed a few times. The junction shows a germline mismatch at one end, possibly a read error. This chain uses TRBV7-7 with TRBJ2-1; 11 nucleotides agree with TRBD2. The CDR3 runs 15 residues. Looked up from germline, CDR1 is SSHAT and CDR2 is FNYEAQ (reference sequence). Here the CDR3 DNA reads TGTGCTAGCAGCAGGACTAGCGGGTCCCTCGGTGAGCAGTTCTTC. Encoded protein: CASSRTSGSLGEQFF. The full variable domain, completed using reference TRBV7-7 and TRBJ2-1, is GAGVSQSPRYKVTKRGQDVTLRCDPISSHATLYWYQQALGQGPEFLTYFNYEAQPDKSGLPSDRFSAERPEGSISTLTIQRTEQRDSAMYRCASSRTSGSLGEQFFGPGTRLTVL.

The V gene is TRBV6-2 or TRBV6-3, the J gene TRBJ2-1; TRBD2 matches 10 bases. V dropped 8 bases and J dropped 2; count of bases not matched to a gene: 12. Germline V CDR1 and CDR2: MNHEY, SVGEGT. This CDR3 spans 17 amino acids. The CDR3 region is CASFSSGGYATYNEQFF. The CDR3 DNA reads as TGTGCCAGCTTCAGTAGCGGGGGGTACGCCACCTACAATGAGCAGTTCTTC.

The sample holds many counts of this clonotype. V is TRBV20-1 and J is TRBJ2-3; 7 nucleotides align to TRBD2. CDR3 length: 14 residues. After removal of 3 bases from V and 2 bases from J, the junction contained 5 bases not matched to a gene. Germline V lookup: CDR1 DFQATT, CDR2 SNEGSKA (reference sequence). The CDR3 bases are TGCAGTGCTAGTACTAGCGCGCACACAGATACGCAGTATTTT. Its protein product is CSASTSAHTDTQYF.

This clonotype was found many times. The chain carries TRBV27 and TRBJ2-7; D unresolved. With 8 bases removed from V and 2 bases from J, the gap between germline ends came to 19 bases. Germline V CDR1 and CDR2: MNHEY, SMNVEV (reference sequence). The CDR3 has 15 amino acids. CDR3 nucleotide sequence: TGTGCCAGCCAAATTTATGCTTTATCTCCCTACGAGCAGTACTTC. It specifies CASQIYALSPYEQYF.

Ten or more counts support this clonotype. The rearrangement uses TRBV7-2 and TRBJ2-2, with a possible D match to TRBD2 (6 bases). This CDR3 region has 16 residues. With 5 bases removed from V and 4 bases from J, the gap between germline ends came to 17 bases. CDR1 SGHTA and CDR2 FQGNSA come from the germline V gene. This CDR3 is CASSQGPGRFTGELFF. CDR3 sequence (DNA): TGTGCCAGCAGCCAGGGCCCGGGGAGGTTCACCGGGGAGCTGTTTTTT.

At least ten counts were recorded for this clonotype. The chain employs TRBV20-1 and TRBJ1-5, with D unclear. Trimming pared 6 bases from V and 4 bases from J, leaving 10 bases between. Germline CDR1 is DFQATT and CDR2 is SNEGSKA (reference sequence). This CDR3 comprises 12 residues. In DNA, the CDR3 is TGCAGTGCCGGACGGGGAAATCAGCCCCAGCATTTT. It codes for CSAGRGNQPQHF.

This clonotype has a count of ten or more. V gene TRBV7-2 combines with J gene TRBJ2-4; TRBD1 matches at 7 bases. V lost 4 bases, J lost 5 bases, and 5 bases stayed unmatched. In germline, CDR1 is SGHTA, CDR2 FQGNSA. The CDR3 sequence is 14 residues long. The CDR3 sequence: CASSSDRVQNIQYF. CDR3 nucleotides: TGTGCCAGCAGCTCCGACAGGGTGCAAAACATTCAGTACTTC.

This chain joins TRBV7-9 and TRBJ2-7; 7 nucleotides align to TRBD1. The CDR3 loop spans 14 amino acids. J lost 2 bases, V lost 5 bases, and 6 bases had no gene match. CDR1 is SEHNR, CDR2 FQNEAQ, per germline (reference sequence). CDR3 bases: TGTGCCAGCAGCCTACAGGGGTTTACCTACGAGCAGTACTTC. This encodes CASSLQGFTYEQYF.

This clonotype occurred many times. At one end, the junction sequence differs from germline, possibly due to a read error. V gene TRBV4-1 combines with J gene TRBJ1-1, with 9 bases identical to TRBD1. Germline values: CDR1 MGHRA, CDR2 YSYEKL. CDR3 size: 14 residues. The CDR3 bases are TGTGCCAGCAGTCCGAGACAGGGGGGTACTGAAGCTTTCTTT. This sequence encodes CASSPRQGGTEAFF.